The present TCR beta chain was sequenced within a study of blood T cells in healthy people across ages. The use of a sample-barcoded 5' primer and a J-beta primer mix characterized a second PCR of roughly 6 to 11 cycles. A 12-random-nucleotide template-switch adaptor tagged each cDNA molecule. TCRdb redid the calling of the 5' RACE reads with MiXCR, one entry per CDR3 protein. Seen here are 1.8 million or so distinct CDR3 sequences, 39% observed once, and the top ten hold 23%. Per the germline V gene, CDR1 is SGHVS and CDR2 is FQNEAQ. V lost 2 bases, J lost 2 bases, and 9 bases lay in between. The CDR3 is made up of 14 amino acids. Donors each provided around 9 milliliters of peripheral blood.

The sequence came from a human donor in good health. Sequencing was carried out using blood. The chain couples TRBV7-8 to TRBJ1-2, with a weak D call TRBD1 (5 bases). CDR3 in amino acids: CASSLQGLNYGYTF. CDR3 bases: TGTGCCAGCAGCTTACAGGGATTGAACTATGGCTACACCTTC.